This T cell receptor (beta chain) was recorded in a study of blood T cell repertoires in COVID-19 (dated by TCRdb to 2019 to 2021). Context from the whole study: Collaborator samples came from the United States, Italy and Spain and covered acute and convalescent phases of COVID-19. The repertoires were released in a freely available public database meant as a resource for research on the immune response to SARS-CoV-2. The samples were drawn from two sources: the first 160 participants of the ongoing ImmuneRACE study, and fewer than 1,500 subjects contributed by 6 global collaborators. Where available, HLA class I and class II types were taken from metadata supplied by the sample provider and were not determined by assay-based typing. The material from the prospective study consisted of cDNA or gDNA derived from T cells, B-cell-depleted T cells, or PBMCs. Sample metadata almost always included a de-identified subject ID, COVID-19 status, age in years and sex. Deeply sampled blood TCRbeta repertoires from subjects exposed to, actively infected with, or recovered from COVID-19 were included in the dataset. The investigation overall reported the following: Clinical and demographic metadata were provided uncurated, with the amount varying by source and participant.

TCRbeta CDR3 regions were amplified from genomic DNA by means of the immunoSEQ Assay, a bias-controlled multiplex PCR. From the authors' description of their analysis: The number of nucleated cells in each sample was estimated from the amplification of reference gene primers within the assay. To quantify the absolute abundance of each unique TCRbeta CDR3 rearrangement, sequence reads were collapsed and filtered. For each sample, productive Simpson clonality was calculated as the square root of Simpson's diversity index across productive rearrangements. Here the immuneACCESS table is served through TCRdb, limited to in-frame sequences with V and J called. Missing clones are a known gap in these copies; in checked studies unresolved V genes cover under half, and the rest lacks a known reason. That table furnishes V, J and clone size, whereas the DNA furnished D and trimming. This sample has around 260,000 clones in its table, and about 80% of those were observed once. The ten largest make up around 4.1% of the sample.

In the prospective study, participants were roughly 18 to 100 years old, resided in around 25 geographic areas of the United States, and were enrolled through a virtual design. In the prospective study, participants were assigned to cohorts based on the clinical history participants reported in a screening survey and a study questionnaire. Each participant in the prospective study had whole blood, serum and a nasopharyngeal or oropharyngeal swab collected by mobile phlebotomists. Additional blood draws and questionnaires over an approximately 2-month period could optionally be provided by prospective study participants. Blood samples from the prospective study were shipped frozen or at room temperature prior to DNA extraction. Comments on this clone: This clone's antigen is unknown. Qualities for individual bases were not recorded, and no much larger clone is one base off.

The CDR3, cysteine through phenylalanine, is 14 amino acids long. The kept DNA is CDR3 alone, 42 bases in frame from the first base. CDR1 and CDR2 were assigned from the germline V gene as SNHLY and FYNNEI. Germline trimming amounts to 5 bases on V and 4 bases on J, with 4 as the count of junction bases outside the gene matches. Sample: PBMCs or T cells enriched from blood (not recorded which). This TCR was sampled from a man aged 25 to 40 with acute COVID-19. Recombination connected TRBV2 to TRBJ1-4; TRBD1 lines up with 7 middle nucleotides. This receptor has the CDR3 CASSPGQSNEKLFF. The base sequence is TGTGCCAGCAGTCCGGGACAGAGTAATGAAAAACTGTTTTTT.